A selection of T cell receptor beta chains follows, all from one sample in a study of shared clonotypes between healthy human individuals. The protocol was immunoSEQ multiplex PCR, while the TCRdb copy is restricted to in-frame clones and leaves out a portion. The repertoire holds 2 million to 2.5 million clones, with under 97% as singletons. The sequencing sample was made of naive CD4+ T cells sorted from blood. The receptors come from a man between 18 and 29 years old in good health. Each CDR3 is given with its conserved first and last residue. Each record gives: J gene, D gene, V gene, CDR3 protein, CDR3 DNA. The D gene is left open where the match is weak.

J gene: TRBJ2-5
D gene: NA
V gene: TRBV21-1
CDR3 protein: CASSKAWGGAISETQYF
CDR3 DNA: TGTGCCAGCAGCAAAGCCTGGGGGGGAGCAATTTCAGAGACCCAGTACTTC

J gene: TRBJ2-5
D gene: TRBD2
V gene: TRBV7-8
CDR3 protein: CASSLGTRMKETQYF
CDR3 DNA: TGTGCCAGCAGCTTAGGGACTAGAATGAAAGAGACCCAGTACTTC

J gene: TRBJ2-7
D gene: NA
V gene: TRBV7-8
CDR3 protein: CASTLTGYEQYF
CDR3 DNA: TGTGCCAGCACCTTGACGGGGTACGAGCAGTACTTC

J gene: TRBJ1-2
D gene: NA
V gene: TRBV7-9
CDR3 protein: CASREGGWTF
CDR3 DNA: TGTGCCAGCAGGGAAGGAGGATGGACCTTC

J gene: TRBJ1-5
D gene: TRBD1
V gene: TRBV2
CDR3 protein: CASSETGVANQPQHF
CDR3 DNA: TGTGCCAGCAGCGAGACAGGGGTTGCCAATCAGCCCCAGCATTTT

J gene: TRBJ2-3
D gene: TRBD2
V gene: TRBV30
CDR3 protein: CAWTHAGALTDTQYF
CDR3 DNA: TGTGCCTGGACTCACGCGGGAGCTCTCACAGATACGCAGTATTTT

J gene: TRBJ2-5
D gene: TRBD1
V gene: TRBV29-1
CDR3 protein: CSVAGTARETQYF
CDR3 DNA: TGCAGCGTCGCTGGGACAGCAAGAGAGACCCAGTACTTC

J gene: TRBJ2-5
D gene: TRBD2
V gene: TRBV6-5
CDR3 protein: CASSYTSGGARAIQYF
CDR3 DNA: TGTGCCAGCAGTTATACCAGCGGGGGGGCCAGGGCGATCCAGTACTTC

J gene: TRBJ1-4
D gene: TRBD1
V gene: TRBV28
CDR3 protein: CASSFRRGLNEKLFF
CDR3 DNA: TGTGCCAGCAGTTTTAGGAGGGGGCTGAATGAAAAACTGTTTTTT

J gene: TRBJ1-1
D gene: NA
V gene: TRBV21-1
CDR3 protein: CASSKGNRGNTEAFF
CDR3 DNA: TGTGCCAGCAGCAAAGGAAATAGAGGGAACACTGAAGCTTTCTTT

J gene: TRBJ2-7
D gene: TRBD1
V gene: TRBV13
CDR3 protein: CASSLQTGNTYEQYF
CDR3 DNA: TGTGCCAGCAGCTTACAGACAGGGAATACCTACGAGCAGTACTTC